This entry describes one T cell receptor beta chain. The data belong to a study of blood T cell repertoires in COVID-19. Study summary: T cells, B-cell-depleted T cells, or PBMCs supplied cDNA or gDNA.

This CDR3 has 15 amino acids. The germline V gene encodes CDR1 LNHDA and CDR2 SQIVND (reference sequence). The J segment lost 4 bases and the V segment lost 3 bases, leaving 4 bases of the junction unmatched. The method was immunoSEQ multiplex PCR; TCRdb's version includes in-frame clones alone and lacks a portion of them. The sample has approximately 400,000 clones, roughly 80% seen once. Recruits, aged roughly 18 to 90 years, lived in 24 US areas. The TCR originated in a woman aged 45-65 years who had recovered from COVID-19. The V call is TRBV19, the J call TRBJ2-1; 9 positions agree with TRBD2. The sample taken for sequencing was PBMCs or T cells enriched from blood (not recorded which). The CDR3 spells CASSMAAGGYNEQFF. CDR3 sequence (DNA): TGTGCCAGTAGTATGGCAGCGGGGGGTTACAATGAGCAGTTCTTC.